Sequencing of this T cell receptor beta chain was carried out in a study of T cells expressing NK-cell markers. Study results and caveats: Six or seven donors carried dominant NKG2C+ clonotypes that made up roughly 1.0-8% of their CD8+ T cells.

The CDR3 spans 16 residues. Germline V CDR1 and CDR2: SGHAT, FQNNGV. TCR beta libraries carry UMIs added by 5'RACE template switching. TCRdb reprocessed the 5' RACE reads and stores each CDR3 protein as one record, lacking DNA. The sample data list some 140,000 distinct CDR3 sequences. Details on this clonotype: Its antigen remains unknown.

Sequenced input: blood T cells: a sorted CD56 or NKG2C T cell subset, CD4+ or CD8+ T cells, or bulk PBMC T cells (not recorded which). The clonotype comes from a woman between 45 and 65 years old in good health. The chain combines TRBV11-2 with TRBJ2-5; TCRdb names TRBD1, which stays unverified in the absence of DNA. CDR3 residues: CASSPPQGGYQETQYF.